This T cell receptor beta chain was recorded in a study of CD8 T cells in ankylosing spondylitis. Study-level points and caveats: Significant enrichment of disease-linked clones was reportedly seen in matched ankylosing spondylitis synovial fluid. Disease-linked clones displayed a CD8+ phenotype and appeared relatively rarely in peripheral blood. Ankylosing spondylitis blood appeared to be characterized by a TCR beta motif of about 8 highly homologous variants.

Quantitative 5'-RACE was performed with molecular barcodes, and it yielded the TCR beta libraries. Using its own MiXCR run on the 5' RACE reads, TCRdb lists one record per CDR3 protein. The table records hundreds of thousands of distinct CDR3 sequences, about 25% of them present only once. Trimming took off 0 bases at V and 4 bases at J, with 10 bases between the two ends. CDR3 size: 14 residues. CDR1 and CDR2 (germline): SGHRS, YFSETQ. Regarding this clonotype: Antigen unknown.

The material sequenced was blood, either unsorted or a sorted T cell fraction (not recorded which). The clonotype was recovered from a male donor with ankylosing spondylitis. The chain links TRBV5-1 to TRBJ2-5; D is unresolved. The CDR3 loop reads CASSLGSIRETQYF. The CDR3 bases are TGCGCCAGCAGCTTGGGCTCCATCAGAGAGACCCAGTACTTC.